This T cell receptor (beta chain) was profiled in a study of graft-versus-host responses after intestinal transplantation. Study overall: Multivisceral, liver-intestinal, or isolated intestinal grafts were transplanted into recipients.

This clone turned up a few times. Its antigen is unidentified. Investigators treated the graft tissue so that it released intraepithelial and lamina propria lymphocytes. This CDR3 comprises 12 residues. Germline values: CDR1 MDHEN, CDR2 SYDVKM. Trimming left V 8 bases short and J 5 bases short, with 10 bases between. Some clones are missing from TCRdb's copy, which holds only in-frame ones; the method was immunoSEQ multiplex PCR. In the table there are thousands of clones, roughly four fifths of which are singletons. Study-level results: Among circulating GvH clones, peak levels were associated with early post-transplant declines in HvG clones. Recipient marrow contained GvH clones, some of which appeared first in ileum or blood. Allografts carried high graft-versus-host to host-versus-graft clonal ratios in patients having graft-donor T cell macrochimerism.

The V call is TRBV28, the J call TRBJ1-5, with D uncertain. The receptor was derived from a human patient who received an intestinal transplant, so some T cells may come from the graft donor. Source: ileum tissue, taken nearly 310 days after intestinal transplant. CDR3 region: CASATPDQPQHF. CDR3 coding DNA: TGTGCCAGCGCAACCCCGGATCAGCCCCAGCATTTT.